The clone carrying this T cell receptor beta chain was observed a handful of times. What it binds is not known. This entry belongs to a study of cytomegalovirus exposure and HLA in healthy donors. Study results and limitations: A later examination showed that TCR association rates differed by HLA locus, with DRB1 most and HLA-C fewest. Reportedly, diagnosis of cytomegalovirus status by the classifier showed high specificity and sensitivity. Later on, analysis showed that most CMV-associated TCR beta chains appeared to be HLA-restricted.

With 60 Vbeta and 13 Jbeta primers, the PCR was carried out. Authors' data handling: The authors later counted roughly 79 million unique TCR beta chains, some 10 million of them shared. Assay used: immunoSEQ multiplex PCR; TCRdb lists only in-frame clones, some missing. V and J calls plus clone size are reproduced from that table; the DNA served to infer D and trimming. The sample has roughly 200,000 clones; 76% are singletons. With V trimmed by 2 bases and J by 4 bases, 10 bases remained unmatched. CDR1 is SGHKS, CDR2 YYEKEE, per germline (reference sequence). The CDR3 loop spans 16 amino acids. The sample taken for sequencing was PBMCs. The sequence was collected from a man aged 18 to 35 in good health and CMV-seronegative. The chain has TRBV5-5 and TRBJ2-7; TRBD2 matches 9 bases. The CDR3 sequence: CASSLVRGGREYEQYF. The CDR3 DNA reads as TGTGCCAGCAGCTTAGTCAGGGGCGGGAGGGAGTACGAGCAGTACTTC.